This TCR beta chain was captured in a study of graft-versus-host responses after intestinal transplantation (dated by TCRdb to the early 2020s). Background on the whole study: The transplants that recipients received were multivisceral, liver-intestinal, or isolated intestinal. Anti-thymocyte globulin induction was given to all recipients, followed by maintenance tacrolimus and steroids for about 3 years. Bulk TCR-beta CDR3 sequencing was used to track graft-versus-host and host-versus-graft alloreactive T cell clones in the graft, circulation and bone marrow after intestinal transplantation. To identify alloreactive clones, pre-transplant mixed lymphocyte reaction products were sequenced and compared with unstimulated pre-transplant donor and recipient T cells. The cohort enrolled some 24 intestinal transplant recipients, one of whom was a retransplant, and 3 patients without pretransplant specimens were excluded. A peak of at least 4% donor T cells among recipient peripheral blood mononuclear cells was the definition used for donor T cell macrochimerism. Rather than being sequenced by the commercial service, samples from a few later patients were sequenced in-house on an Illumina MiSeq and processed with MiXCR. Paper-wide results and their limitations: GvH clones were found in recipient bone marrow, and some of the GvH clones appeared earlier in ileal mucosa or blood, which is consistent with an intestinal mucosal origin. In patients with donor T cell macrochimerism, the allografts had high GvH to HvG T cell clonal ratios. The relatively low number and heterogeneity of intestinal transplant patients limited the conclusions. Early after transplant, declines in HvG clones were associated with peak levels of circulating GvH clones.

Library method: the immunoSEQ multiplex PCR assay. For most patients, genomic DNA was isolated with the Qiagen DNeasy Blood and Tissue Kit and sent frozen to Adaptive Biotechnologies for TCR sequencing. High-throughput TCR-beta CDR3 sequencing of genomic DNA from most patients was performed by Adaptive Biotechnologies. From the authors' description of their analysis: TCR sequencing data for roughly 20 patients were retrieved from Adaptive's ImmunoSEQ software; a few other patients were processed with MiXCR and VDJtools. To correct CD4 versus CD8 sorting errors, any sequence found in both subsets at a frequency ratio below 5:1 was removed. CDR3 nucleotide sequences shared by donor and recipient were removed because the origin of these sequences could not be assigned. To be classed as alloreactive, a clone needed at least 2-fold expansion over unstimulated cells and a minimum CFSE-low frequency of 0.002% (template counts) or 0.001% (read counts). Clones were considered mappable if detected in sequenced pre-transplant spleen, lymph node, or MLR CFSE-low populations of the donor or recipient. The cumulative frequency of alloreactive clones was calculated as a percentage of all sequences, weighted by copy number. This immuneACCESS table, as held by TCRdb, lists in-frame sequences with V and J called but not all clones. Of the missing ones, under half trace to an unresolved V gene in checked studies; the others have no known cause. Clonal size and the V and J genes are those of that table, whereas D and trimming came from the DNA. The sample table contains about 86,000 clones; only one count was recorded for about 88% of them. The top ten hold under 0.3% of the sample.

From the cysteine up to the phenylalanine, the CDR3 has a length of 18 residues. Here the CDR3 DNA is all that survives: 54 bases in frame from base 1. From the germline V gene (reference sequence), CDR1 is MNHEY and CDR2 is SMNVEV. The germline V and J ends show losses of 3 bases and 8 bases respectively, and no gene match explains 20 bases of the junction. The time point tag for this specimen amounts to: cells obtained before transplantation from donor or recipient. CD3+CD4+ and CD3+CD8+ populations were FACS-sorted from unstimulated pre-transplant donor and recipient cells taken from spleen or lymph nodes. About this clone itself: Its antigen is still unknown. Base qualities are not provided; no much larger clone lies one nucleotide away.

This receptor chain uses TRBV27 and TRBJ1-2; 8 junctional bases match TRBD1. The specimen comprised unstimulated CD4+ T cells sorted from spleen or lymph node cells, sampled before transplant. The clonotype comes from a human donor who was the organ donor for an intestinal transplant. CDR3 protein: CASSFLRFAGQGARGYTF. The nucleotides read TGTGCCAGCAGTTTCTTGCGGTTTGCTGGGCAGGGGGCACGAGGCTACACCTTC.